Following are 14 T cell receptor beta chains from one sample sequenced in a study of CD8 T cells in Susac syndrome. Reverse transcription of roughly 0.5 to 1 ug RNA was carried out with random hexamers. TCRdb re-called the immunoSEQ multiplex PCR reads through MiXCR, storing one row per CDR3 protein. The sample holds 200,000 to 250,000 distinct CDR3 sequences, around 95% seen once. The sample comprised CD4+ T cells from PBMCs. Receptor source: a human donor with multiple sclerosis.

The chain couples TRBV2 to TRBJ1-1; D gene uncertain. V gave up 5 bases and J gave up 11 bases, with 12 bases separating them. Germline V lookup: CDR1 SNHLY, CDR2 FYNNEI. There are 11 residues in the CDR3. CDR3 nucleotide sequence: TGTGCCAGCAGTACGACGGCCACGGCTTTCTTT. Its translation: CASSTTATAFF. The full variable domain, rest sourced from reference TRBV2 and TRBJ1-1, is EPEVTQTPSHQVTQMGQEVILRCVPISNHLYFYWYRQILGQKVEFLVSFYNNEISEKSEIFDDQFSVERPDGSNFTLKIRSTKLEDSAMYFCASSTTATAFFGQGTRLTVV.

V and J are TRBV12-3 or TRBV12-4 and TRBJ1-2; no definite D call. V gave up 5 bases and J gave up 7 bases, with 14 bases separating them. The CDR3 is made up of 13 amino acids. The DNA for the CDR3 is TGTGCCAGCAGTCTTGGACCATCGAGTGGCTACACCTTC. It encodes CASSLGPSSGYTF.

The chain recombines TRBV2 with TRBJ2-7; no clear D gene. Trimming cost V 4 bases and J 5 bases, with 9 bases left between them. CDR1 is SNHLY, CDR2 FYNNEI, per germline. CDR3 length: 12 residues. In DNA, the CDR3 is TGTGCCAGCAGTGTGAGGTGGGACGAGCAGTACGTC. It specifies CASSVRWDEQYV.

The CDR3 is CAWSRPDRGLGEQYV. The CDR3 region has the DNA TGTGCCTGGAGTCGACCGGACAGGGGCCTTGGCGAGCAGTACGTC. The chain employs TRBV30 and TRBJ2-7, with 9 positions matching TRBD1. The V segment lost 2 bases and the J segment 6 bases; nucleotides outside the gene matches: 11. The germline gives CDR1 GTSNPN, CDR2 SVGIG (reference sequence). The length of the CDR3 is 15 residues.

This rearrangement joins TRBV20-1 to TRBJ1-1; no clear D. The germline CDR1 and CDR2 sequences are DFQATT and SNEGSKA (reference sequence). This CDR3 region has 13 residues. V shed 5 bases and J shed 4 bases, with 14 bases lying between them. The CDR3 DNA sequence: TGCAGTGCTCTCATGGGCAGGTCCACTGAAGCTTTCTTT. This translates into CSALMGRSTEAFF.

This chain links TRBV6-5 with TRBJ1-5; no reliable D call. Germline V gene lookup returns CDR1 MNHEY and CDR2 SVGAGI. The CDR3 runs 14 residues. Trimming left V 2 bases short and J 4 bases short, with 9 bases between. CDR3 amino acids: CASSYGEINQPQHF. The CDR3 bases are TGTGCCAGCAGTTACGGTGAAATTAATCAGCCCCAGCATTTT.

CDR3 amino acids: CASTEGGNTEAFF. The CDR3 DNA reads TGCGCCAGCACCGAGGGGGGGAACACTGAAGCTTTCTTT. The chain has TRBV5-1 and TRBJ1-1; D is possibly TRBD1 (6 bases). The germline V gene has CDR1 SGHRS and CDR2 YFSETQ. Trimming removed 6 bases at V and 1 base at J, with 10 bases between. The CDR3 runs to 13 residues.

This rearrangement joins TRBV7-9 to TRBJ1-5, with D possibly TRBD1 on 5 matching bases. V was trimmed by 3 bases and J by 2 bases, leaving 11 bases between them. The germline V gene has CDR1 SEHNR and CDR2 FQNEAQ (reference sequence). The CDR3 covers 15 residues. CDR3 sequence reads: CASSFQGSGNQPQHF. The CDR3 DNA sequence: TGTGCCAGCAGCTTCCAGGGTTCCGGCAATCAGCCCCAGCATTTT. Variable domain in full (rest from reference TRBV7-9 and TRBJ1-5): DTGVSQNPRHKITKRGQNVTFRCDPISEHNRLYWYRQTLGQGPEFLTYFQNEAQLEKSRLLSDRFSAERPKGSFSTLEIQRTEQGDSAMYLCASSFQGSGNQPQHFGDGTRLSIL.

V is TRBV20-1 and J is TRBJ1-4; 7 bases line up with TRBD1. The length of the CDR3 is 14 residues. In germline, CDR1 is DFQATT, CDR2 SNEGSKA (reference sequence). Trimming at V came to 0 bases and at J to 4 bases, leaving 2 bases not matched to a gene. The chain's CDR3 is CSAREGQINEKLFF. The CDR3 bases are TGCAGTGCTAGAGAGGGACAGATTAATGAAAAACTGTTTTTT.

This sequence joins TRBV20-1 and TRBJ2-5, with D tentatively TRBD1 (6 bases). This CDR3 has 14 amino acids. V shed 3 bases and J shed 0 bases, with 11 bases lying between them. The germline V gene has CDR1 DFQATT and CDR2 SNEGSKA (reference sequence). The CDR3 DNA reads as TGCAGTGCTAGGGCAACAGGGTACCAAGAGACCCAGTACTTC. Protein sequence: CSARATGYQETQYF.

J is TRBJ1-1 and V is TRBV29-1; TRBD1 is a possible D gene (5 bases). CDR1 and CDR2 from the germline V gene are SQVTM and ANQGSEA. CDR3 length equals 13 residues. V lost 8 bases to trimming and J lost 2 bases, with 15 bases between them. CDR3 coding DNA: TGCAGCTTGTACCCCCAGGGTAACACTGAAGCTTTCTTT. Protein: CSLYPQGNTEAFF.

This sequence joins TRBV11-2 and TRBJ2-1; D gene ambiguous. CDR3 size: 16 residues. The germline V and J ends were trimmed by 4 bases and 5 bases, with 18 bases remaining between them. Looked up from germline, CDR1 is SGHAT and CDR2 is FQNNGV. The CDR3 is CASSSRTLTDDNEQFF. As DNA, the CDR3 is TGTGCCAGCAGCTCCCGAACCTTGACGGATGACAATGAGCAGTTCTTC.

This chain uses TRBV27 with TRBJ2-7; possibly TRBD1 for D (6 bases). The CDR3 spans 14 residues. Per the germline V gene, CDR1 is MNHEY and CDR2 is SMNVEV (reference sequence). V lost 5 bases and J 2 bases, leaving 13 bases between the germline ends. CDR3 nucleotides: TGTGCCAGCAGTCCCGGACAGATAACCTACGAGCAGTACTTC. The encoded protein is CASSPGQITYEQYF.

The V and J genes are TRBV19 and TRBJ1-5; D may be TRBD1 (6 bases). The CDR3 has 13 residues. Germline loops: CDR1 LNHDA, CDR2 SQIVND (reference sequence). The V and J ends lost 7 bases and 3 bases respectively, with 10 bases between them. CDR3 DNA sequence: TGTGCCAGTACTGGGACATACAATCAGCCCCAGCATTTT. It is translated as CASTGTYNQPQHF.